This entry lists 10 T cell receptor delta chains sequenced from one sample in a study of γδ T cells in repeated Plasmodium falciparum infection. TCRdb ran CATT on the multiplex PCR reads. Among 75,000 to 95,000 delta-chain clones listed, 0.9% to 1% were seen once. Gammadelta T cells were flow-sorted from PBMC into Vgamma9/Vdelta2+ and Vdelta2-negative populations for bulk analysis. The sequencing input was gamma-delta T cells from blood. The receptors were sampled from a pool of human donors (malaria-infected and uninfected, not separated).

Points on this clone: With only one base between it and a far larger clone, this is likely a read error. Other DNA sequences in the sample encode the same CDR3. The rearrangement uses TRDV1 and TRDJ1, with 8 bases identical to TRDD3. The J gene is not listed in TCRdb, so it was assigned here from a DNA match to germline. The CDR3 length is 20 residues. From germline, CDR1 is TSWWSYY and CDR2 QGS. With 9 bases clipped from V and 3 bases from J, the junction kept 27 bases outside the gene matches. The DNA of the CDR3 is TGTGCTCTCGGATCCCTCCTACGGGTACTGGGGGTCCCTGAGGCCGATAAACTCATCTTT. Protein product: CALGSLLRVLGVPEADKLIF.

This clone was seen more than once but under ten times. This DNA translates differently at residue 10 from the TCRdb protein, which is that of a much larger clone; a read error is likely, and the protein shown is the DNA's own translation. The CDR3: CALGEPSPIPGDKLIF. The CDR3 DNA sequence: TGTGCTCTTGGGGAGCCTTCCCCTATACCGGGGGATAAACTCATCTTT. The V gene is TRDV1, the J gene TRDJ1; TRDD2 is a possible D gene (6 bases). The CDR3 extends over 16 amino acids. V shed 3 bases and J shed 5 bases, with 19 bases lying between them. Germline V CDR1 and CDR2: TSWWSYY, QGS.

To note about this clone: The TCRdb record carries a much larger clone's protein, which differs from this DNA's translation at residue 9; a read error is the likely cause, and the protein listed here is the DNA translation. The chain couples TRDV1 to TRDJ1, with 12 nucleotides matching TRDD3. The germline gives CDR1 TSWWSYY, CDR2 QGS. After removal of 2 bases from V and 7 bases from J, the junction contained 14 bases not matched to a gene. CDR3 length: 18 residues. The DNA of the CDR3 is TGTGCTCTTGGGGAAACGCAGGAACGACTGGGGGATACCCTTAAACTCATCTTT. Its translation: CALGETQERLGDTLKLIF.

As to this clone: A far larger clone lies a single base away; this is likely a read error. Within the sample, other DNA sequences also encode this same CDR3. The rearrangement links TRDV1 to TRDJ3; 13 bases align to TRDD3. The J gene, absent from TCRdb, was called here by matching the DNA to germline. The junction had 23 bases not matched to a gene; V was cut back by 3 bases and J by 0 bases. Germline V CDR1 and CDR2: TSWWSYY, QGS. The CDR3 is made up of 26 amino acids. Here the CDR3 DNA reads TGTGCTCTTGGGGAGCAGGGGGGGAGTACTGGGGGATACGAAGTATTTTCCTCCTGGGACACCCGACAGATGTTTTTC. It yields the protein CALGEQGGSTGGYEVFSSWDTRQMFF.

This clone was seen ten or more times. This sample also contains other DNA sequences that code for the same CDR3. The CDR3, as DNA: TGTGCTCTTGGACCCCTCTGGGGGATTAAAGGACTCGACGATAAACTCATCTTT. This sequence encodes CALGPLWGIKGLDDKLIF. V usage is TRDV1 and J usage is TRDJ1, with 9 bases identical to TRDD3. Trimming cost V 6 bases and J 4 bases; bases outside gene matches: 18. This CDR3 region has 18 residues. Germline assignment: CDR1 TSWWSYY and CDR2 QGS.

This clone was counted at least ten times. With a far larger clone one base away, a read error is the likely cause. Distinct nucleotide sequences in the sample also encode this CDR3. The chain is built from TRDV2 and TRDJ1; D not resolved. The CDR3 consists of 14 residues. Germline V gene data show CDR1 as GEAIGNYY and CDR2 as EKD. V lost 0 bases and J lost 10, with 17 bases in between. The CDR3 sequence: CACDTPFVVGVLIF. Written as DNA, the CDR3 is TGTGCCTGTGACACCCCTTTTGTAGTCGGCGTACTCATCTTT.

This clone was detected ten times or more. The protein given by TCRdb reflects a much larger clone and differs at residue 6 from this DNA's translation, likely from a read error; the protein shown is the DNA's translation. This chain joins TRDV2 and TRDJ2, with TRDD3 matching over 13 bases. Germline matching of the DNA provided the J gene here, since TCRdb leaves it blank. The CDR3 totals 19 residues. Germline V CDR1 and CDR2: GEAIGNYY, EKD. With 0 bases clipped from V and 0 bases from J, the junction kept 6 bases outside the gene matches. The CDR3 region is CACDTALGDTRALTAQLFF. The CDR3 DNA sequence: TGTGCCTGTGACACCGCACTGGGGGATACGCGGGCTTTGACAGCACAACTCTTCTTT.

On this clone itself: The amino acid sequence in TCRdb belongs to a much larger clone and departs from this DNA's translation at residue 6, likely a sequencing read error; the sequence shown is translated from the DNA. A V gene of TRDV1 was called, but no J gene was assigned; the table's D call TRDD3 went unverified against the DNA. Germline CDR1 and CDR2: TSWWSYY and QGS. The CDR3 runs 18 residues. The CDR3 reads CALGEPSNAPRYWGGLIF. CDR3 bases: TGTGCTCTTGGGGAACCCAGTAATGCTCCCAGATACTGGGGGGGCCTCATCTTT.

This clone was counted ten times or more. CDR3 in amino acids: CALSSSTLTEADKLIF. The CDR3 DNA sequence: TGTGCTCTTTCCTCCTCAACTCTTACAGAGGCAGATAAACTCATCTTT. The rearrangement joins TRDV1 to TRDJ1, with D unresolved. The CDR3 contains 16 residues. Germline V CDR1 and CDR2: TSWWSYY, QGS. Trimming took 8 bases from V and 5 from J, leaving 24 bases between them.

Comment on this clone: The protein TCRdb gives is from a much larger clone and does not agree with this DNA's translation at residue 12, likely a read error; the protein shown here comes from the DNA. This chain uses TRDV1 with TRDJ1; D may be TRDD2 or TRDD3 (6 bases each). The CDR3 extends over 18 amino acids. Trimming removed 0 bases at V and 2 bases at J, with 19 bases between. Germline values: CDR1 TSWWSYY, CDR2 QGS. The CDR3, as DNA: TGTGCTCTTGGGGAACTAATCCTACGTCTGGGGAGGACCGATAAACTCATCTTT. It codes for CALGELILRLGRTDKLIF.